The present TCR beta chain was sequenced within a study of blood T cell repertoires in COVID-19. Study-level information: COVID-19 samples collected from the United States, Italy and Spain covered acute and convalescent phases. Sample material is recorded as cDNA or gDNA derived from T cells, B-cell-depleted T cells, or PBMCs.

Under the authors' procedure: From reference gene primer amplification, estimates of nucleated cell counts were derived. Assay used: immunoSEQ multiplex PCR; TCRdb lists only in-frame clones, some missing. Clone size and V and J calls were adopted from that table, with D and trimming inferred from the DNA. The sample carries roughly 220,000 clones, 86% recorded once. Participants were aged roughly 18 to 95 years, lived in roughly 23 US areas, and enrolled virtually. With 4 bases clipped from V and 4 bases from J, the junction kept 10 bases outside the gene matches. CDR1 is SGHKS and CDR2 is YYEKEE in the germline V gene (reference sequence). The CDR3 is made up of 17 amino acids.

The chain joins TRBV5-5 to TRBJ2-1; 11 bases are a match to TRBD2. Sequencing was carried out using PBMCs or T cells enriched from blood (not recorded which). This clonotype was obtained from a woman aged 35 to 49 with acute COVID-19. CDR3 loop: CASSPVAGGHLYNEQFF. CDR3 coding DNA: TGTGCCAGCAGCCCGGTAGCGGGAGGGCACCTTTACAATGAGCAGTTCTTC. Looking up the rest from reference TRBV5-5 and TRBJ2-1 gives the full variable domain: DAGVTQSPTHLIKTRGQQVTLRCSPISGHKSVSWYQQVLGQGPQFIFQYYEKEERGRGNFPDRFSARQFPNYSSELNVNALLLGDSALYLCASSPVAGGHLYNEQFFGPGTRLTVL.